This T cell receptor beta chain was sequenced for a study of blood T cell repertoires in COVID-19. Per the authors' pipeline: Using reference gene primer amplification, nucleated cell counts were estimated. Repertoires were generated with immunoSEQ multiplex PCR, while TCRdb's copy carries only in-frame clones and drops some. D and trimming come from the DNA, and the V and J calls and clone size come from that table. The table lists roughly 300,000 clones, approximately 86% of them singletons. V dropped 5 bases and J dropped 14; count of bases not matched to a gene: 7. The CDR3 contains 11 residues. CDR1 is DFQATT and CDR2 is SNEGSKA in the germline V gene (reference sequence).

The chain has TRBV20-1 and TRBJ2-1, with 9 bases aligning to TRBD2. What was sequenced was peripheral blood. The sequence came from a man aged 18 to 29 with active or convalescent COVID-19. The CDR3, as DNA: TGCAGTGCTGTAGCGGGGGTAAATGAGTTCTTC. Its translation: CSAVAGVNEFF.